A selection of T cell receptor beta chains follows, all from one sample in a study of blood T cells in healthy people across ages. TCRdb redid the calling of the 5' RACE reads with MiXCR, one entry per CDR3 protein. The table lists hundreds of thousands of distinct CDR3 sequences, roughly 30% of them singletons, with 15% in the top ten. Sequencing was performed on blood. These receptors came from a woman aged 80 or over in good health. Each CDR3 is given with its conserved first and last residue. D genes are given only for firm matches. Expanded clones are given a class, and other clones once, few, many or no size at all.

CAWSGTNTEAFF	TGTGCCTGGAGTGGGACGAACACTGAAGCTTTCTTT	12	-	many	TRBJ1-1	TRBV30
CATSRGQGASEQFF	TGTGCCACCAGCAGAGGACAGGGGGCGAGTGAGCAGTTCTTC	14	TRBD1	many	TRBJ2-1	TRBV15
CASSAGTPRLNYGYTF	TGTGCCAGTAGTGCTGGGACGCCCAGGCTGAACTATGGCTACACCTTC	16	-	-	TRBJ1-2	TRBV19
CASSRPGLASAEQYF	TGTGCCAGCAGCCGTCCGGGACTGGCCTCCGCCGAGCAGTACTTC	15	-	few	TRBJ2-7	TRBV14
CASSLDSGTGIREQYF	TGTGCCAGCAGCTTAGATTCCGGGACAGGGATAAGGGAGCAGTACTTC	16	TRBD1	many	TRBJ2-7	TRBV7-2
CASAVGGQGFETQYF	TGTGCCAGCGCCGTGGGGGGACAGGGCTTTGAGACCCAGTACTTC	15	TRBD1	-	TRBJ2-5	TRBV2
CASSRTGHDTDTQYF	TGTGCCAGCAGCCGAACAGGGCATGACACAGATACGCAGTATTTT	15	-	many	TRBJ2-3	TRBV11-2
CASSRDSNTGELFF	TGCGCCAGCAGCAGGGACAGTAACACCGGGGAGCTGTTTTTT	14	TRBD1	many	TRBJ2-2	TRBV7-2
CASSQEGMTISSYNEQFF	TGTGCCAGCAGCCAAGAAGGTATGACTATTAGCTCCTACAATGAGCAGTTCTTC	18	-	-	TRBJ2-1	TRBV4-2
CASSLAGLRQTEAFF	TGCGCCAGCAGCTTGGCTGGCCTGAGACAGACTGAAGCTTTCTTT	15	-	many	TRBJ1-1	TRBV5-1
CASSPHDRKTQYF	TGTGCCAGCAGCCCTCACGACCGGAAGACCCAGTACTTC	13	-	few	TRBJ2-5	TRBV5-8
CASSPGTSGNYPTDTQYF	TGTGCCAGCAGCCCCGGGACTAGCGGAAACTACCCCACAGATACGCAGTATTTT	18	TRBD2	-	TRBJ2-3	TRBV5-5
CASRSTGGGYIQYF	TGTGCCAGCAGGTCGACAGGGGGCGGGTACATTCAGTACTTC	14	TRBD1	many	TRBJ2-4	TRBV11-2